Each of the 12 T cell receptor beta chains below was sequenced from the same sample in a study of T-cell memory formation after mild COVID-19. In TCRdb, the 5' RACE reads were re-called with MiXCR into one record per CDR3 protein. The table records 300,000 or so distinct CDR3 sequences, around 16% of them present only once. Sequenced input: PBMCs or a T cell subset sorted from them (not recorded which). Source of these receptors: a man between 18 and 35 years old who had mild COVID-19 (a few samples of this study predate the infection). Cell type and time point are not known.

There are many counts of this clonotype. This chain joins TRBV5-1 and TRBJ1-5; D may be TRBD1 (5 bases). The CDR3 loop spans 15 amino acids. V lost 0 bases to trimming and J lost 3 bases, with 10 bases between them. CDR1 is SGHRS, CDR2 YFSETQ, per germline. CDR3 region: CASSLDGGDNQPQHF. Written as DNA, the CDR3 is TGCGCCAGCAGCTTGGACGGGGGAGACAATCAGCCCCAGCATTTT.

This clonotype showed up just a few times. The CDR3 reads CASSWGTGRAFF. In nucleotides, the CDR3 is TGTGCCAGCAGCTGGGGGACGGGGCGAGCTTTCTTT. The chain employs TRBV5-5 and TRBJ1-1; D is possibly TRBD1 (5 bases). Trimming cost V 3 bases and J 10 bases, with 13 bases left between them. The germline V gene encodes CDR1 SGHKS and CDR2 YYEKEE (reference sequence). The CDR3 spans 12 residues.

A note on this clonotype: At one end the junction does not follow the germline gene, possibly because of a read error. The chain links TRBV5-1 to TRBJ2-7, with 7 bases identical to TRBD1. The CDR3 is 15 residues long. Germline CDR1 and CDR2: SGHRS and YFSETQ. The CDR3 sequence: CSSSLAYRGVDEQYF. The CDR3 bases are TGCTCCAGCAGCTTGGCGTACAGGGGAGTTGACGAGCAGTACTTC.

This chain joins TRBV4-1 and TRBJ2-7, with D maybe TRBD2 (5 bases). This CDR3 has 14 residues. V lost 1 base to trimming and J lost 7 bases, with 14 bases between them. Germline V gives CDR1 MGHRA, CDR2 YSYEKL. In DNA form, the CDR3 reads TGCGCCAGCAGCCAAGGTGGGCGGGCGACGGAGCAGTACTTC. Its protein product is CASSQGGRATEQYF.

The CDR3 here is CASTRQVTVDEQFF. CDR3 coding DNA: TGTGCCAGCACCCGACAAGTTACTGTAGATGAGCAGTTCTTC. This chain connects TRBV7-2 to TRBJ2-1; D remains ambiguous. Trimming left V 7 bases short and J 8 bases short, with 18 bases between. The length of the CDR3 is 14 residues. Germline V gene sequence: CDR1 SGHTA, CDR2 FQGNSA.

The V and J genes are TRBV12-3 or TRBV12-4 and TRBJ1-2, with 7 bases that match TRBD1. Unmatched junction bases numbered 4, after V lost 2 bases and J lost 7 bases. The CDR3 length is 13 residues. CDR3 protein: CASSLWDSGGYTF. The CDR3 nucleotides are TGTGCCAGCAGTTTATGGGACAGCGGTGGCTACACCTTC.

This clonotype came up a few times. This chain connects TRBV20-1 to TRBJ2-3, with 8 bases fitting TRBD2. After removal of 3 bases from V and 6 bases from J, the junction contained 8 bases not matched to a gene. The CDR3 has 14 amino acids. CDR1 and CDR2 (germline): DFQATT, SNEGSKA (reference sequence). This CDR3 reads CSASGRGGPDTQYF. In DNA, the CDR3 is TGCAGTGCTAGTGGTCGGGGGGGCCCCGATACGCAGTATTTT.

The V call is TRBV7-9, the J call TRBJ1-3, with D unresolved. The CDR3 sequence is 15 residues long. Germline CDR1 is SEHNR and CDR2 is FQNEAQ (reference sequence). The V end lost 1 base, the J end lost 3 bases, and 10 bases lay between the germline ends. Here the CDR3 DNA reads TGTGCCAGCAGCTTAGTTCGGCTTATTGGAAACACCATATATTTT. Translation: CASSLVRLIGNTIYF. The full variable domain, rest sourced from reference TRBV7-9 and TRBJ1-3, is DTGVSQNPRHKITKRGQNVTFRCDPISEHNRLYWYRQTLGQGPEFLTYFQNEAQLEKSRLLSDRFSAERPKGSFSTLEIQRTEQGDSAMYLCASSLVRLIGNTIYFGEGSWLTVV.

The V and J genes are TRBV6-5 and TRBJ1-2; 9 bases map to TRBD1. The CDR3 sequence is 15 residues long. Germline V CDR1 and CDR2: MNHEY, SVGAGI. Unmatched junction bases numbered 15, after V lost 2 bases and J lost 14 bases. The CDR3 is CASSYRPTGGSGRTF. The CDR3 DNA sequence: TGTGCCAGCAGTTACCGACCAACAGGGGGCTCCGGGCGGACCTTC.

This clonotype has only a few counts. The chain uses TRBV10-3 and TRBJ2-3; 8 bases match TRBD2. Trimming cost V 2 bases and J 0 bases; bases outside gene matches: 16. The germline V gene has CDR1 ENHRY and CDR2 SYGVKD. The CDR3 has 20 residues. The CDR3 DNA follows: TGTGCCATCAGTGAGCCTAACCTAACCGCCGGGGGGGCCAGCACAGATACGCAGTATTTT. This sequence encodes CAISEPNLTAGGASTDTQYF.

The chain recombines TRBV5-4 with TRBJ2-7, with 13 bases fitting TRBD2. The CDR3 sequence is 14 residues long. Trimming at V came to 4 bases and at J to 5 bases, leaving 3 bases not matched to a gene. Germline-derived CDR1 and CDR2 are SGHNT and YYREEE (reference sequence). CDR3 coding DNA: TGTGCCAGCAGCCCGGGACTAGCGGGAAACGAGCAGTACGTC. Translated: CASSPGLAGNEQYV.

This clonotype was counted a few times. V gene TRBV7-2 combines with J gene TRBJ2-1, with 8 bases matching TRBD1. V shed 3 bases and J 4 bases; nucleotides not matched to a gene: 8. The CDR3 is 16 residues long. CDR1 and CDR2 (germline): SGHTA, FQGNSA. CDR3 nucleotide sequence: TGTGCCAGCAGCTTTTACCGGACAGGGAAATACAATGAGCAGTTCTTC. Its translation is CASSFYRTGKYNEQFF.